This TCR beta chain was identified during a study of shared clonotypes between healthy human individuals. Study context: Each donor's CD4 naive and CD4 memory cells filled three plates apiece, CD8 naive two, and CD8 memory one.

The data were produced by immunoSEQ multiplex PCR, yet TCRdb's version contains in-frame clones alone and is incomplete. The sample records some 2,000,000 clones, about 95% being singletons. CD8 cells regarded as naive lacked CD45RO, were positively chosen for CCR7, and omitted terminally differentiated effector memory CD45RA+ cells. In regard to this clone: Its antigen is not known.

Findings and limits, study-wide: Generally, naive subsets came out with larger estimated richness than memory subsets.

This clonotype was obtained from a man between 18 and 29 years old in good health. The sequenced material came from naive CD8+ T cells sorted from blood.

This chain's CDR3 is CASSQIWTGDTEAFF. CDR3 DNA: TGCGCCAGCAGCCAGATTTGGACAGGGGACACTGAAGCTTTCTTT. This chain uses TRBV4-3 with TRBJ1-1, with 9 nucleotides matching TRBD1. V lost 3 bases, J lost 3 bases, and 5 bases stayed unmatched. Germline lookup yields CDR1 LGHNA and CDR2 YSLEER. The CDR3 loop spans 15 amino acids.